This T cell receptor (beta chain) was sequenced during a study of cytomegalovirus exposure and HLA in healthy donors. PCR used 60 Vbeta primers and 13 Jbeta primers. Produced via immunoSEQ multiplex PCR; TCRdb's table is partial and in-frame only. This sample has more than 150,000 clones, with around 82% found just once. Regarding the study as a whole: An analysis that came later showed most CMV-associated TCR beta chains appearing HLA-restricted. Presence/absence analyses took donor sequencing depth as roughly uniform.

The CDR3 is 15 amino acids. Germline values: CDR1 MGHRA, CDR2 YSYEKL. After removal of 5 bases from V and 6 bases from J, the junction contained 3 bases not matched to a gene. With regard to this clone: Its specificity is not known.

V usage is TRBV4-1 and J usage is TRBJ2-1; 14 positions agree with TRBD2. This receptor was identified in a woman aged 50 to 65 in good health and CMV-seropositive. The specimen sequenced was PBMCs. CDR3 sequence (DNA): TGCGCCAGCAGCTGGACTAGCGGGGGGACCAATGAGCAGTTCTTC. Translation gives CASSWTSGGTNEQFF.